This T cell receptor beta chain was found in a study of human T cells and chemical hapten exposure. Regarding time point: pre-sensitization, week 0. Treatment: therapeutic diphenylcyclopropenone sensitization with weekly scalp DPC. Trimming pared 5 bases from V and 6 bases from J, leaving 11 bases between. There are 13 residues in the CDR3. Looked up from germline, CDR1 is SEHNR and CDR2 is FQNEAQ (reference sequence). Each CDR3 protein gets one entry after TCRdb re-called the RACE reads with MiXCR. The data contain tens of thousands of distinct CDR3 sequences, less than 9% of them singletons. This clonotype was counted at least ten times.

V usage is TRBV7-9 and J usage is TRBJ2-1; D is ambiguous. The receptor was derived from a woman aged 50 to 60 with alopecia areata. Some clones in this sample may be carry-over from other donors' samples. This sample comprised whole blood, obtained in connection with sensitization to the hapten diphenylcyclopropenone (DPC). The CDR3 sequence is CASSQILANEQFF. The CDR3 nucleotides are TGTGCCAGCAGCCAAATCCTCGCCAATGAGCAGTTCTTC.